These 22 T cell receptor beta chains were all obtained from the same sample, sequenced in a study of cytomegalovirus exposure and HLA in healthy donors. PCR amplification relied on 60 Vbeta primers (plus 13 Jbeta primers). Generated by immunoSEQ multiplex PCR, the TCRdb table keeps only in-frame clones and is missing some. This sample has fewer than 200,000 clones, with more than 75% found just once. The sample consisted of PBMCs. All receptors come from a girl less than two years old in good health and CMV-seronegative.

J is TRBJ1-2 and V is TRBV5-4; 8 positions agree with TRBD1. Germline loops: CDR1 SGHNT, CDR2 YYREEE (reference sequence). The CDR3 contains 15 residues. Unmatched junction bases numbered 12, after V lost 3 bases and J lost 8 bases. DNA for the CDR3: TGTGCCAGCAGCTCGGCGACAGGGGAGGAAGGGGGCTACACCTTC. It yields the protein CASSSATGEEGGYTF.

V is TRBV11-3 and J is TRBJ2-1, with 8 bases fitting TRBD2. There are 17 residues in the CDR3. The germline gives CDR1 SGHNT, CDR2 YENEEA. J gave up 5 bases and V 0 bases, and 9 bases lay outside the gene matches. This chain's CDR3 is CASSLDRPAGVNNEQFF. The CDR3 nucleotides are TGTGCCAGCAGCTTAGATCGTCCAGCGGGGGTTAACAATGAGCAGTTCTTC.

This chain links TRBV6-5 with TRBJ2-7, with 12 nucleotides matching TRBD1. CDR3 size: 15 residues. The germline V gene encodes CDR1 MNHEY and CDR2 SVGAGI. Losses at the gene ends were 5 bases for V and 5 bases for J; bases not matched to a gene: 7. The CDR3 sequence: CASSKPGQGAHEQYF. CDR3 in DNA: TGTGCCAGCAGTAAACCGGGACAGGGGGCCCACGAGCAGTACTTC.

The chain uses TRBV5-6 and TRBJ2-1, with 9 bases matching TRBD2. This CDR3 comprises 14 residues. V shed 5 bases, J shed 10 bases, and the junction held 10 bases outside the gene matches. The germline gives CDR1 SGHDT, CDR2 YYEEEE. CDR3 in amino acids: CASRIVGLAGEQFF. Written as DNA, the CDR3 is TGTGCCAGCAGGATTGTGGGGCTAGCGGGGGAGCAGTTCTTC. The entire variable domain, with the rest obtained from reference TRBV5-6 and TRBJ2-1, is as follows: DAGVTQSPTHLIKTRGQQVTLRCSPKSGHDTVSWYQQALGQGPQFIFQYYEEEERQRGNFPDRFSGHQFPNYSSELNVNALLLGDSALYLCASRIVGLAGEQFFGPGTRLTVL.

The table lists this clone with a few counts. The CDR3 spells CASSSSTGYLSNYGYTF. CDR3 nucleotides: TGCGCCAGCAGCTCCTCGACAGGGTATTTATCCAACTATGGCTACACCTTC. V usage is TRBV5-1 and J usage is TRBJ1-2; 7 bases line up with TRBD1. CDR1 SGHRS and CDR2 YFSETQ come from the germline V gene. The V gene end was trimmed by 3 bases and the J gene end by 2 bases; junction bases not matched to a gene: 13. This CDR3 spans 17 amino acids.

This clone was picked up one time. This chain links TRBV7-2 with TRBJ2-7; the D is unclear. This CDR3 is built from 13 residues. V was clipped by 0 bases and J by 3 bases, with 6 bases between them. In germline, CDR1 is SGHTA, CDR2 FQGNSA. In DNA form, the CDR3 reads TGTGCCAGCAGCTTAGCAACCGGCTACGAGCAGTACTTC. It codes for CASSLATGYEQYF. The variable domain in full, with the rest retrieved from reference TRBV7-2 and TRBJ2-7, is GAGVSQSPSNKVTEKGKDVELRCDPISGHTALYWYRQSLGQGLEFLIYFQGNSAPDKSGLPSDRFSAERTGGSVSTLTIQRTQQEDSAVYLCASSLATGYEQYFGPGTRLTVT.

The chain recombines TRBV4-1 with TRBJ2-7; 10 bases match TRBD1. CDR3 length: 15 amino acids. The germline V gene encodes CDR1 MGHRA and CDR2 YSYEKL. Losses at the gene ends were 0 bases for V and 9 bases for J; bases not matched to a gene: 8. The CDR3 nucleotides are TGCGCCAGCAGCCAAGAGGCGGGACAGGGGAGAGGGCAGTACTTC. It yields the protein CASSQEAGQGRGQYF.

This clone occurred a few times. This chain connects TRBV10-3 to TRBJ2-2; 8 bases match TRBD1. CDR1 and CDR2 (germline): ENHRY, SYGVKD. The trim removed 3 bases at V and 4 bases at J, leaving 1 base unmatched. The CDR3 consists of 14 residues. In nucleotides, the CDR3 is TGTGCCATCAGTGAACAGGGGGGCACCGGGGAGCTGTTTTTT. Translation: CAISEQGGTGELFF.

This clone was counted once. The V and J genes are TRBV15 and TRBJ2-7; TRBD2 agrees at 10 bases. The CDR3 is 16 residues long. The junction had 7 bases not matched to a gene; V was cut back by 0 bases and J by 5 bases. Germline CDR1 and CDR2: LNHNV and YYDKDF (reference sequence). The CDR3 sequence: CATSRDSWLAGDEQYF. The CDR3 nucleotides are TGTGCCACCAGCAGAGATTCATGGCTAGCGGGGGACGAGCAGTACTTC.

The chain carries TRBV7-6 and TRBJ2-5; D may be TRBD2 (6 bases). Trimming cost V 2 bases and J 1 base, with 14 bases left between them. Germline V gives CDR1 SGHVS, CDR2 FNYEAQ. CDR3 length: 16 amino acids. The CDR3 coding sequence is TGTGCCAGCAGCTTATCGGCTAGACTAGTCCAAGAGACCCAGTACTTC. Translated: CASSLSARLVQETQYF.

This clone was detected only once. In the same sample, other DNA sequences code for this CDR3. V is TRBV5-1 and J is TRBJ2-1, with TRBD2 matching 7 bases. V was clipped by 0 bases and J by 3 bases; unmatched bases: 3. The CDR3 contains 15 residues. Germline V gene data show CDR1 as SGHRS and CDR2 as YFSETQ. CDR3 coding DNA: TGCGCCAGCAGCTTGGAAGCGGGAATCTACAATGAGCAGTTCTTC. The encoded protein is CASSLEAGIYNEQFF.

The sample holds one count of this clone. V gene TRBV7-3 combines with J gene TRBJ2-1; 11 bases line up with TRBD2. The CDR3 length is 16 residues. With 4 bases clipped from V and 6 bases from J, the junction kept 8 bases outside the gene matches. Per germline, CDR1 SGHTA and CDR2 FQGTGA. Here the CDR3 reads CASSSSLSGRANEQFF. CDR3 DNA sequence: TGTGCCAGCAGCTCTAGCCTTAGCGGGAGGGCCAATGAGCAGTTCTTC.

Only one count was recorded for this clone. This chain links TRBV9 with TRBJ2-5; 8 positions agree with TRBD2. J gave up 4 bases and V 4 bases, and 15 bases lay outside the gene matches. This CDR3 comprises 17 residues. CDR1 and CDR2 (germline): SGDLS, YYNGEE. CDR3 DNA: TGTGCCAGCAGCTCCCGGGAGGGAACAGGTCCCGGAGAGACCCAGTACTTC. Its protein is CASSSREGTGPGETQYF.

This chain uses TRBV30 with TRBJ1-4; D remains ambiguous. V was cut by 2 bases and J by 8 bases, with 15 bases left in between. This CDR3 comprises 14 residues. Germline V gene data show CDR1 as GTSNPN and CDR2 as SVGIG (reference sequence). CDR3 in DNA: TGTGCCTGGAGTAACCAGCCCACGGGGGAAAAACTGTTTTTT. This gives the protein CAWSNQPTGEKLFF. Filled out from reference TRBV30 and TRBJ1-4, the complete variable domain reads SQTIHQWPATLVQPVGSPLSLECTVEGTSNPNLYWYRQAAGRGLQLLFYSVGIGQISSEVPQNLSASRPQDRQFILSSKKLLLSDSGFYLCAWSNQPTGEKLFFGSGTQLSVL.

This rearrangement joins TRBV9 to TRBJ2-2; 11 bases are shared with TRBD2. The CDR3 is 16 residues long. Germline loops: CDR1 SGDLS, CDR2 YYNGEE. The V gene end was trimmed by 2 bases and the J gene end by 2 bases; junction bases not matched to a gene: 2. The CDR3 coding sequence is TGTGCCAGCAGCGTCCTAGCGGGGGGTAACACCGGGGAGCTGTTTTTT. Its translation is CASSVLAGGNTGELFF.

The chain uses TRBV7-9 and TRBJ2-1; 8 positions agree with TRBD2. Germline CDR1 SEHNR, CDR2 FQNEAQ (reference sequence). Trimming took 4 bases from V and 2 from J; bases not matched to a gene: 7. CDR3 length: 16 residues. The CDR3 DNA is TGTGCCAGCAGCTCGGCGACTAGCGATGCCTACAATGAGCAGTTCTTC. Its protein product is CASSSATSDAYNEQFF.

The chain carries TRBV2 and TRBJ2-5, with D perhaps matching TRBD2 (6 bases). This CDR3 contains 15 residues. The ends were cut back, 6 bases at V and 2 bases at J, with 16 bases in the middle. The germline V gene encodes CDR1 SNHLY and CDR2 FYNNEI. The CDR3 protein is CASSETRDLQETQYF. Here the CDR3 DNA reads TGTGCCAGCAGCGAAACCAGGGACTTACAAGAGACCCAGTACTTC. Combining the CDR3 with reference TRBV2 and TRBJ2-5 gives the whole variable domain EPEVTQTPSHQVTQMGQEVILRCVPISNHLYFYWYRQILGQKVEFLVSFYNNEISEKSEIFDDQFSVERPDGSNFTLKIRSTKLEDSAMYFCASSETRDLQETQYFGPGTRLLVL.

The rearrangement links TRBV27 to TRBJ2-1; D is possibly TRBD1 (6 bases). Germline CDR1 and CDR2: MNHEY and SMNVEV (reference sequence). The CDR3 loop spans 13 amino acids. V lost 3 bases and J 8 bases, leaving 11 bases between the germline ends. CDR3 sequence: CASSFPPGDEQFF. The CDR3 coding sequence is TGTGCCAGCAGTTTCCCCCCAGGGGATGAGCAGTTCTTC.

This clone was seen more than once but under ten times. V usage is TRBV7-9 and J usage is TRBJ1-2; D unresolved. V was cut by 2 bases and J by 6 bases, with 19 bases left in between. Germline-derived CDR1 and CDR2 are SEHNR and FQNEAQ (reference sequence). The CDR3 has 16 amino acids. CDR3 coding DNA: TGTGCCAGCAGCTTACCCGACACGGATTGGGTACATGGCTACACCTTC. This translates into CASSLPDTDWVHGYTF. The variable domain in full, with the rest retrieved from reference TRBV7-9 and TRBJ1-2, is DTGVSQNPRHKITKRGQNVTFRCDPISEHNRLYWYRQTLGQGPEFLTYFQNEAQLEKSRLLSDRFSAERPKGSFSTLEIQRTEQGDSAMYLCASSLPDTDWVHGYTFGSGTRLTVV.

The V gene is TRBV5-1, the J gene TRBJ2-7; D remains unclear. The CDR3 sequence is 13 residues long. Per the germline V gene, CDR1 is SGHRS and CDR2 is YFSETQ. The V end was cut by 1 base, the J end by 5 bases, with 10 bases between. CDR3: CASSLNQVDEQYF. The CDR3 DNA is TGCGCCAGCAGCTTGAACCAGGTCGACGAGCAGTACTTC.

The genes are TRBV9 and TRBJ2-5; 9 bases are shared with TRBD2. The CDR3 totals 15 residues. CDR1 and CDR2 (germline): SGDLS, YYNGEE. The V segment lost 2 bases and the J segment 1 base; nucleotides outside the gene matches: 3. The CDR3 DNA follows: TGTGCCAGCAGCGTTGGGGGACTAGCCCAAGAGACCCAGTACTTC. Translated, it gives CASSVGGLAQETQYF.

The chain joins TRBV6-5 to TRBJ1-1, with D hard to call. CDR1 and CDR2 from the germline V gene are MNHEY and SVGAGI. V lost 0 bases and J 11 bases, leaving 13 bases between the germline ends. There are 13 residues in the CDR3. The CDR3 is CASSYSDGLTAFF. CDR3 nucleotides: TGTGCCAGCAGTTACTCCGACGGACTCACGGCTTTCTTT.